This T cell receptor (beta chain) was observed in a study of TIL therapy for anti-PD-1-resistant metastatic lung cancer. Study in general: Half of patients were current or former smokers. Whole-study results and caveats: Compared with baseline intratumoral T cells, expanded TIL cultures were more clonal and less diverse (approximately 6% vs 31%).

About this clone: The antigen is undetermined.

The V end was cut by 4 bases, the J end by 1 base, with 11 bases between. This CDR3 has 14 amino acids. The V gene's germline CDR1 is SGHNT and CDR2 YYREEE (reference sequence). Specified time point: pre-treatment sample, taken before nivolumab and TIL therapy. Tumor tissue came from excised metastases, mostly pleural nodules or supraclavicular lymph nodes. Patients were adults with stage 4 NSCLC. The immunoSEQ assay was v3. Here immunoSEQ multiplex PCR was the method, and the copy in TCRdb shows in-frame clones only, minus some. The data hold thousands of clones, with 60% to 65% observed a single time.

The rearrangement joins TRBV5-4 to TRBJ1-1; D may be TRBD1 (6 bases). The clonotype originates from a person aged 25-85 years with non-small cell lung cancer. The sample in question was tumor tissue, obtained at baseline. CDR3 coding DNA: TGTGCCAGCAGCGTAACAGGGAAGAACACTGAAGCTTTCTTT. This sequence encodes CASSVTGKNTEAFF.